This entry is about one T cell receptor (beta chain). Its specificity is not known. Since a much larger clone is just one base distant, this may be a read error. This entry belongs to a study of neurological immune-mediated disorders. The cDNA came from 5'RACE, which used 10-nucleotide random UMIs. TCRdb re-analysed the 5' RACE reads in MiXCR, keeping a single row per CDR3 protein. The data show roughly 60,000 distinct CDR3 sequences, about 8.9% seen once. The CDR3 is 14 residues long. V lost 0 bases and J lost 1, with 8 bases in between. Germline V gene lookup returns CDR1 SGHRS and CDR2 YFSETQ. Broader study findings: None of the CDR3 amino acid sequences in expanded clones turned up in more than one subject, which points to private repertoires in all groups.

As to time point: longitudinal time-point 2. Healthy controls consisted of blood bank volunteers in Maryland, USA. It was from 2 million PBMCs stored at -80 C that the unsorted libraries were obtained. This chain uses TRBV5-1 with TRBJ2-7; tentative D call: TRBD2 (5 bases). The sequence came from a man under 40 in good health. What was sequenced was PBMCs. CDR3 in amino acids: CASSLVRGSYEQYF. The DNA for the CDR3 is TGCGCCAGCAGCTTGGTTAGAGGGTCCTACGAGCAGTACTTC. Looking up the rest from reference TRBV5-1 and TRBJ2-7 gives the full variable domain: KAGVTQTPRYLIKTRGQQVTLSCSPISGHRSVSWYQQTPGQGLQFLFEYFSETQRNKGNFPGRFSGRQFSNSRSEMNVSTLELGDSALYLCASSLVRGSYEQYFGPGTRLTVT.